One sample yielded the 25 T cell receptor beta chains listed below, sequenced in a study of shared clonotypes between healthy human individuals. Clones were read by immunoSEQ multiplex PCR, and TCRdb kept only the in-frame ones, dropping some. The sample has some 2,400,000 clones, almost 96% seen once; the top ten hold around 0.13%. Sequenced input: naive CD4+ T cells sorted from blood. The subset is: CD45RA+ positively selected. Receptors originate from a man younger than 35 in good health.

The chain has TRBV6-1 and TRBJ1-5, with a tentative D call TRBD1 (5 bases). V shed 8 bases and J shed 2 bases, with 16 bases lying between them. The CDR3 consists of 15 residues. Per germline, CDR1 MNHNS and CDR2 SASEGT. The CDR3 DNA reads as TGTGCCAGCCTCTTGGGGACTGGGGGCAATCAGCCCCAGCATTTT. Translated: CASLLGTGGNQPQHF.

The chain links TRBV4-3 to TRBJ2-7, with 9 bases aligning to TRBD1. Germline V gene lookup returns CDR1 LGHNA and CDR2 YSLEER. CDR3 length equals 14 residues. V shed 5 bases and J 2 bases; nucleotides not matched to a gene: 4. CDR3 amino acids: CASSMGQGAYEQYF. In nucleotides, the CDR3 is TGCGCCAGCAGCATGGGACAGGGCGCCTACGAGCAGTACTTC.

With regard to this clone: Other DNA sequences within the sample encode an identical CDR3. The rearrangement links TRBV5-1 to TRBJ1-5, with D tentatively TRBD1 (5 bases). This CDR3 is built from 15 residues. Trimming pared 0 bases from V and 4 bases from J, leaving 11 bases between. CDR1 is SGHRS and CDR2 is YFSETQ in the germline V gene. The CDR3 region is CASSLEGADNQPQHF. CDR3 coding DNA: TGCGCCAGCAGCTTGGAAGGGGCAGATAATCAGCCCCAGCATTTT.

The rearrangement joins TRBV5-4 to TRBJ2-2, with D maybe TRBD1 (5 bases). V shed 3 bases and J shed 5 bases, with 11 bases lying between them. The CDR3 has 14 residues. Germline CDR1 is SGHNT and CDR2 is YYREEE (reference sequence). CDR3 in DNA: TGTGCCAGCAGCTCGCCCCAGGGTACCGGGGAGCTGTTTTTT. This sequence encodes CASSSPQGTGELFF.

CDR3 DNA: TGCAGCGTCGCGGATTCCTACGAGCAGTACTTC. The encoded protein is CSVADSYEQYF. The rearrangement uses TRBV29-1 and TRBJ2-7; the D is unclear. The germline V and J ends were trimmed by 6 bases and 1 base, with 7 bases remaining between them. Germline V gene lookup returns CDR1 SQVTM and CDR2 ANQGSEA. This CDR3 has 11 amino acids.

The V gene is TRBV19, the J gene TRBJ2-6; possible D gene TRBD2, 5 bases. CDR1 and CDR2 from the germline V gene are LNHDA and SQIVND (reference sequence). Deletions cut 4 bases from V and 0 bases from J, with 19 bases between. This CDR3 has 19 amino acids. CDR3 DNA: TGTGCCAGTAGTAACACGAGGGAACCTTTCCTCTCTGGGGCCAACGTCCTGACTTTC. As protein: CASSNTREPFLSGANVLTF.

V usage is TRBV2 and J usage is TRBJ1-2; possible D gene TRBD1, 5 bases. V lost 4 bases to trimming and J lost 4 bases, with 22 bases between them. The CDR3 is made up of 17 amino acids. CDR1 SNHLY and CDR2 FYNNEI come from the germline V gene. This chain's CDR3 is CASSVLEGFGVSYGYTF. The CDR3 DNA reads TGTGCCAGCAGTGTTCTAGAGGGGTTCGGGGTGAGCTATGGCTACACCTTC. The full variable domain, rest sourced from reference TRBV2 and TRBJ1-2, is EPEVTQTPSHQVTQMGQEVILRCVPISNHLYFYWYRQILGQKVEFLVSFYNNEISEKSEIFDDQFSVERPDGSNFTLKIRSTKLEDSAMYFCASSVLEGFGVSYGYTFGSGTRLTVV.

The gene calls are TRBV18 and TRBJ2-3; D not resolved. Trimming took off 6 bases at V and 3 bases at J, with 13 bases between the two ends. The CDR3 spans 14 residues. Per germline, CDR1 KGHSH and CDR2 LQKENI. The CDR3 DNA reads TGTGCCAGCTCGGCCGGGCCGTCTACAGATACGCAGTATTTT. As protein: CASSAGPSTDTQYF.

In this sample, this clone turned up once. The chain couples TRBV13 to TRBJ2-1; D is possibly TRBD1 (7 bases). Trimming took off 3 bases at V and 5 bases at J, with 23 bases between the two ends. From germline, CDR1 is PRHDT and CDR2 FYEKMQ (reference sequence). This CDR3 contains 18 residues. CDR3 protein: CASSFTGDTIGGHNEQFF. CDR3 bases: TGTGCCAGCAGCTTTACAGGGGATACGATAGGGGGGCACAATGAGCAGTTCTTC.

The gene calls are TRBV11-2 and TRBJ1-1; no definite D call. The CDR3 covers 12 residues. With 5 bases removed from V and 4 bases from J, the gap between germline ends came to 8 bases. Germline values: CDR1 SGHAT, CDR2 FQNNGV. CDR3 sequence: CASSPFSTEAFF. The DNA for the CDR3 is TGTGCCAGCAGCCCTTTTTCCACTGAAGCTTTCTTT.

CDR3 amino acids: CASSPGGGGQPQHF. The CDR3 nucleotides read TGTGCCAGCAGCCCCGGGGGAGGCGGGCAGCCCCAGCATTTT. The chain joins TRBV6-6 to TRBJ1-5; D perhaps matches TRBD1 (5 bases). Per the germline V gene, CDR1 is MNHNY and CDR2 is SVGAGI (reference sequence). The CDR3 is 14 residues long. Trimming left V 6 bases short and J 7 bases short, with 16 bases between.

The chain joins TRBV2 to TRBJ2-4; tentative D call: TRBD1 (6 bases). Germline loops: CDR1 SNHLY, CDR2 FYNNEI. The CDR3 has 16 residues. V lost 3 bases, J lost 0 bases, and 12 bases lay in between. The CDR3 region is CASSDRDILAKNIQYF. In DNA form, the CDR3 reads TGTGCCAGCAGTGACCGGGACATACTAGCCAAAAACATTCAGTACTTC.

This clone was seen once. The chain couples TRBV18 to TRBJ2-2; TRBD1 agrees at 7 bases. Unmatched junction bases numbered 12, after V lost 3 bases and J lost 5 bases. Germline V gives CDR1 KGHSH, CDR2 LQKENI. The CDR3 runs to 17 residues. The CDR3 DNA sequence: TGTGCCAGCTCACCCCTGAGTTGGACAGGCCTTACCGGGGAGCTGTTTTTT. It specifies CASSPLSWTGLTGELFF. The full variable domain, rest sourced from reference TRBV18 and TRBJ2-2, is NAGVMQNPRHLVRRRGQEARLRCSPMKGHSHVYWYRQLPEEGLKFMVYLQKENIIDESGMPKERFSAEFPKEGPSILRIQQVVRGDSAAYFCASSPLSWTGLTGELFFGEGSRLTVL.

J is TRBJ2-7 and V is TRBV5-6; TRBD2 aligns across 11 bases. The CDR3 runs 15 residues. Trimming removed 2 bases from V and 3 bases from J; junction bases left unmatched: 4. CDR1 and CDR2 (germline): SGHDT, YYEEEE. The CDR3 bases are TGTGCCAGCAGCTTCAAGACTAGCGGGATCTACGAGCAGTACTTC. Amino acid sequence: CASSFKTSGIYEQYF. The full variable domain, in which reference TRBV5-6 and TRBJ2-7 provide the parts outside the CDR3, is DAGVTQSPTHLIKTRGQQVTLRCSPKSGHDTVSWYQQALGQGPQFIFQYYEEEERQRGNFPDRFSGHQFPNYSSELNVNALLLGDSALYLCASSFKTSGIYEQYFGPGTRLTVT.

This clone was detected only once. CDR3 in DNA: TGTGCCAGCAGCCGGGGACTAGCGGGAGTCGGCGAGCAGTACTTC. Translated: CASSRGLAGVGEQYF. This chain joins TRBV7-2 and TRBJ2-7; 14 bases are shared with TRBD2. Trimming at V came to 5 bases and at J to 6 bases, leaving 6 bases not matched to a gene. Germline values: CDR1 SGHTA, CDR2 FQGNSA. The CDR3 spans 15 residues.

The chain uses TRBV27 and TRBJ2-7; 12 bases agree with TRBD1. Germline V lookup: CDR1 MNHEY, CDR2 SMNVEV (reference sequence). This CDR3 is built from 16 residues. V was pared by 0 bases and J by 7 bases, with 7 bases of the junction left unmatched. The CDR3 DNA reads TGTGCCAGCAGTTTATCGGGGGGACAGGGGGCCGATGAGCAGTACTTC. Protein product: CASSLSGGQGADEQYF.

This chain connects TRBV5-4 to TRBJ2-4, with TRBD1 identical over 12 bases. With 5 bases clipped from V and 5 bases from J, the junction kept 2 bases outside the gene matches. The CDR3 extends over 14 amino acids. Germline V gives CDR1 SGHNT, CDR2 YYREEE (reference sequence). The CDR3 region is CASSRDRGQNIQYF. CDR3 DNA sequence: TGTGCCAGCAGTAGGGACAGGGGGCAAAACATTCAGTACTTC.

As regards this clone: This sample includes further DNA sequences coding for the same CDR3. The rearrangement joins TRBV11-2 to TRBJ1-4, with D hard to call. V lost 1 base, J lost 8 bases, and 8 bases lay in between. There are 13 residues in the CDR3. From germline, CDR1 is SGHAT and CDR2 FQNNGV. In nucleotides, the CDR3 is TGTGCCAGCAGCTTAGGAAGTGGAGAAAAACTGTTTTTT. This gives the protein CASSLGSGEKLFF.

CDR3 in amino acids: CASSLGASYGYTF. The CDR3 DNA sequence: TGTGCCAGCAGCTTAGGGGCGAGCTATGGCTACACCTTC. The J gene is TRBJ1-2, the V gene TRBV7-2; D call uncertain. The V gene's germline CDR1 is SGHTA and CDR2 FQGNSA. CDR3 length: 13 amino acids. V lost 1 base, J lost 4 bases, and 7 bases lay in between. The variable domain in full, with the rest retrieved from reference TRBV7-2 and TRBJ1-2, is GAGVSQSPSNKVTEKGKDVELRCDPISGHTALYWYRQSLGQGLEFLIYFQGNSAPDKSGLPSDRFSAERTGGSVSTLTIQRTQQEDSAVYLCASSLGASYGYTFGSGTRLTVV.

V gene TRBV11-3 combines with J gene TRBJ2-3; perhaps D is TRBD1 or TRBD2 (7 bases each). Trimming left V 5 bases short and J 8 bases short, with 14 bases between. Germline V gives CDR1 SGHNT, CDR2 YENEEA. The CDR3 contains 13 residues. CDR3 in amino acids: CASSPGGQSTQYF. The CDR3 DNA sequence: TGTGCCAGCAGCCCGGGGGGACAGAGTACGCAGTATTTT.

A note on this clone: Other DNA sequences in the sample encode the same CDR3. This chain joins TRBV7-2 and TRBJ1-5, with a tentative D call TRBD1 (5 bases). CDR3 length: 14 residues. Germline-derived CDR1 and CDR2 are SGHTA and FQGNSA. The V end lost 1 base, the J end lost 4 bases, and 8 bases lay between the germline ends. This CDR3 reads CASSLEAGNQPQHF. The CDR3 region has the DNA TGTGCCAGCAGCTTAGAGGCAGGGAATCAGCCCCAGCATTTT. The full variable domain, in which reference TRBV7-2 and TRBJ1-5 provide the parts outside the CDR3, is GAGVSQSPSNKVTEKGKDVELRCDPISGHTALYWYRQSLGQGLEFLIYFQGNSAPDKSGLPSDRFSAERTGGSVSTLTIQRTQQEDSAVYLCASSLEAGNQPQHFGDGTRLSIL.

J is TRBJ2-1 and V is TRBV15; D not resolved. The V gene's germline CDR1 is LNHNV and CDR2 YYDKDF (reference sequence). The CDR3 contains 13 residues. Trimming removed 4 bases from V and 6 bases from J, with 10 bases in between. CDR3 coding DNA: TGTGCCACCAGCAAGATGGGGTCCAATGAGCAGTTCTTC. Translated: CATSKMGSNEQFF.

The chain recombines TRBV11-2 with TRBJ2-1; the match to TRBD1 covers 7 bases. The germline gives CDR1 SGHAT, CDR2 FQNNGV. The V gene end was trimmed by 1 base and the J gene end by 14 bases; junction bases not matched to a gene: 8. The CDR3 contains 13 residues. The CDR3 reads CASSLGQGIGEFF. CDR3 nucleotides: TGTGCCAGCAGCTTAGGACAGGGCATTGGAGAGTTCTTC.

This rearrangement joins TRBV30 to TRBJ1-1; 7 bases are a match to TRBD1. This CDR3 spans 15 amino acids. Trimming cost V 1 base and J 0 bases; bases outside gene matches: 5. Germline V gene data show CDR1 as GTSNPN and CDR2 as SVGIG (reference sequence). The CDR3 DNA is TGTGCCTGGAGTGAGGCCGGGACAGTGAACACTGAAGCTTTCTTT. Translating gives CAWSEAGTVNTEAFF.

This chain joins TRBV11-2 and TRBJ1-2, with D perhaps matching TRBD1 (5 bases). This CDR3 comprises 18 residues. In germline, CDR1 is SGHAT, CDR2 FQNNGV. Trimming left V 4 bases short and J 4 bases short, with 25 bases between. Here the CDR3 DNA reads TGTGCCAGCAGCTCATTGAAAGACAGCCCTGGACCCCGCTATGGCTACACCTTC. Amino acid sequence: CASSSLKDSPGPRYGYTF.